A single sample gave rise to the 22 T cell receptor beta chains below, sequenced in a study of blood T cell repertoires in COVID-19. TCRdb's table, derived via immunoSEQ multiplex PCR, lists solely in-frame clones and lacks some. The sample includes about 150,000 clones, approximately 83% of them seen just once. The sequencing input was peripheral blood. These receptors all stem from a man in his sixties or seventies with active or convalescent COVID-19.

This clone was seen only a few times. V and J are TRBV7-9 and TRBJ2-7; 7 bases agree with TRBD2. Germline values: CDR1 SEHNR, CDR2 FQNEAQ (reference sequence). This CDR3 has 16 residues. V shed 4 bases and J 3 bases; nucleotides not matched to a gene: 12. CDR3 region: CASSSGVGLADYEQYF. The CDR3 DNA sequence: TGTGCCAGCAGCTCCGGAGTGGGCCTAGCGGACTACGAGCAGTACTTC.

The gene calls are TRBV19 and TRBJ1-2, with no clear D. Looked up from germline, CDR1 is LNHDA and CDR2 is SQIVND (reference sequence). This CDR3 comprises 13 residues. Between the trimmed V and J ends, which lost 1 base and 2 bases, there was a span of 5 bases. Here the CDR3 reads CASSIGRNYGYTF. In DNA, the CDR3 is TGTGCCAGTAGTATAGGTCGGAACTATGGCTACACCTTC.

This clone showed up just a few times. V gene TRBV25-1 combines with J gene TRBJ1-4; the D is unclear. Trimming pared 0 bases from V and 13 bases from J, leaving 9 bases between. Germline V CDR1 and CDR2: MGHDK, SYGVNS. The CDR3 totals 12 residues. CDR3 protein: CASSEYTQVLFF. CDR3 nucleotides: TGTGCCAGCAGTGAATATACCCAGGTACTGTTTTTT.

V is TRBV6-5 and J is TRBJ1-5, with D unresolved. Germline CDR1 MNHEY, CDR2 SVGAGI. This CDR3 contains 15 residues. Trimming removed 0 bases from V and 6 bases from J, with 12 bases in between. As DNA, the CDR3 is TGTGCCAGCAGTTACTCGTCGGGAGAAGGTCAGCCCCAGCATTTT. Amino acid sequence: CASSYSSGEGQPQHF.

The chain combines TRBV6-6 with TRBJ2-7; 8 bases match TRBD1. Germline V CDR1 and CDR2: MNHNY, SVGAGI (reference sequence). The CDR3 totals 13 residues. J gave up 3 bases and V 7 bases, and 5 bases lay outside the gene matches. The CDR3 loop reads CASMKTGVYEQYF. CDR3 nucleotides: TGTGCCAGCATGAAGACAGGGGTCTACGAGCAGTACTTC.

This clone was counted once. The chain joins TRBV18 to TRBJ1-1, with TRBD1 identical over 9 bases. The CDR3 totals 15 residues. From germline, CDR1 is KGHSH and CDR2 LQKENI. V dropped 8 bases and J dropped 0; count of bases not matched to a gene: 7. CDR3 region: CASPPQGALNTEAFF. The CDR3 region has the DNA TGTGCCAGCCCCCCACAGGGGGCATTGAACACTGAAGCTTTCTTT.

This rearrangement joins TRBV15 to TRBJ1-2; D is possibly TRBD1 (6 bases). V was clipped by 0 bases and J by 4 bases, with 21 bases between them. The CDR3 spans 18 residues. The V gene's germline CDR1 is LNHNV and CDR2 YYDKDF (reference sequence). The CDR3 DNA follows: TGTGCCACCAGCAGAGACCCCGTCTTCGCAGGGGAGGGCTATGGCTACACCTTC. Amino acids: CATSRDPVFAGEGYGYTF.

V usage is TRBV11-3 and J usage is TRBJ2-7; D possibly corresponds to TRBD1 (5 bases). Deletions cut 3 bases from V and 4 bases from J, with 13 bases between. The CDR3 runs to 14 residues. Germline lookup yields CDR1 SGHNT and CDR2 YENEEA. The chain's CDR3 is CASSLTHRLYEQYF. The CDR3 DNA sequence: TGTGCCAGCAGCTTGACTCACAGGCTTTACGAGCAGTACTTC.

This clone has more than one count but fewer than ten. The gene calls are TRBV7-3 and TRBJ2-1, with D possibly matching TRBD1 (6 bases). The CDR3 is 15 residues long. Germline V gives CDR1 SGHTA, CDR2 FQGTGA. V lost 4 bases, J lost 3 bases, and 13 bases lay in between. The CDR3 DNA sequence: TGTGCCAGCAGCTCAGCGGCAGGGGTCTACAATGAGCAGTTCTTC. Residues: CASSSAAGVYNEQFF.

In DNA, the CDR3 is TGTGCCAGCAGTTACTCGGGGGCTAGCGGGAGAAGCGAGCAGTTCTTC. Amino acid sequence: CASSYSGASGRSEQFF. This chain uses TRBV6-6 with TRBJ2-1, with 10 positions matching TRBD2. The CDR3 contains 16 residues. V shed 0 bases, J shed 10 bases, and the junction held 9 bases outside the gene matches. Germline loops: CDR1 MNHNY, CDR2 SVGAGI (reference sequence).

This clone came up once. J is TRBJ1-4 and V is TRBV18; no clear D gene. V lost 4 bases to trimming and J lost 5 bases, with 8 bases between them. Germline-derived CDR1 and CDR2 are KGHSH and LQKENI. CDR3 length equals 13 residues. This CDR3 reads CASSLQENEKLFF. CDR3 sequence (DNA): TGTGCCAGCTCACTTCAGGAAAATGAAAAACTGTTTTTT.

The chain employs TRBV7-2 and TRBJ1-5, with D possibly being TRBD1 (5 bases). Germline V lookup: CDR1 SGHTA, CDR2 FQGNSA. The CDR3 runs to 16 residues. V was shortened by 0 bases and J by 3 bases, with 12 bases between the two germline ends. The CDR3 sequence: CASSLAPGTNNQPQHF. The CDR3, as DNA: TGTGCCAGCAGCTTAGCTCCCGGGACTAACAATCAGCCCCAGCATTTT. Using reference TRBV7-2 and TRBJ1-5 for the parts outside the CDR3, the full variable domain is GAGVSQSPSNKVTEKGKDVELRCDPISGHTALYWYRQSLGQGLEFLIYFQGNSAPDKSGLPSDRFSAERTGGSVSTLTIQRTQQEDSAVYLCASSLAPGTNNQPQHFGDGTRLSIL.

V gene TRBV19 combines with J gene TRBJ1-2; D uncertain. From germline, CDR1 is LNHDA and CDR2 SQIVND (reference sequence). V was shortened by 1 base and J by 0 bases, with 12 bases between the two germline ends. The CDR3 sequence is 16 residues long. The CDR3 is CASSIGGSESNYGYTF. CDR3 DNA sequence: TGTGCCAGTAGTATAGGAGGATCAGAATCTAACTATGGCTACACCTTC.

CDR3 amino acids: CASSPGGVNTEAFF. The CDR3 DNA follows: TGTGCCAGCAGTCCAGGGGGTGTGAACACTGAAGCTTTCTTT. The chain joins TRBV7-8 to TRBJ1-1; 7 nucleotides agree with TRBD1. Germline-derived CDR1 and CDR2 are SGHVS and FQNEAQ. V trimming: 6 bases; J trimming: 0 bases; junction bases outside the gene matches: 4. The length of the CDR3 is 14 residues.

J is TRBJ1-3 and V is TRBV4-3; no reliable D call. The germline V gene encodes CDR1 LGHNA and CDR2 YSLEER. Trimming left V 5 bases short and J 2 bases short, with 13 bases between. There are 15 residues in the CDR3. DNA for the CDR3: TGCGCCAGCAGCTACGGAGCGGGTCCTGGAAACACCATATATTTT. Translated: CASSYGAGPGNTIYF.

A single count supports this clone. V is TRBV4-1 and J is TRBJ2-5, with unresolved D. Germline CDR1 and CDR2: MGHRA and YSYEKL. The CDR3 is made up of 16 amino acids. The V and J ends lost 8 bases and 1 base respectively, with 20 bases between them. The CDR3 DNA is TGCGCCAGCGCTTCCTTCACAGCTCCCCCCCAAGAGACCCAGTACTTC. Its protein is CASASFTAPPQETQYF.

The chain carries TRBV6-2 or TRBV6-3 and TRBJ2-1; D gene ambiguous. CDR3 length equals 11 residues. V was shortened by 6 bases and J by 10 bases, with 10 bases between the two germline ends. The V gene's germline CDR1 is MNHEY and CDR2 SVGEGT. The CDR3 region is CASSPFSEQFF. CDR3 DNA sequence: TGTGCCAGCAGCCCCTTTTCCGAGCAGTTCTTC.

This clone appeared a single time. This chain uses TRBV10-2 with TRBJ2-1; D might be TRBD1 (5 bases). The V and J ends lost 8 bases and 9 bases respectively, with 14 bases between them. The germline CDR1 and CDR2 sequences are WSHSY and SAAADI. The CDR3 covers 12 residues. The CDR3 nucleotides read TGCGCCAGCCAGACCCCCCAGGGTGAGCAGTTCTTC. Its translation is CASQTPQGEQFF.

V gene TRBV5-1 combines with J gene TRBJ2-1; 9 bases map to TRBD2. The germline V gene encodes CDR1 SGHRS and CDR2 YFSETQ. The V segment lost 3 bases and the J segment 5 bases; nucleotides outside the gene matches: 6. CDR3 length equals 15 residues. CDR3 residues: CASSSRAGGNNEQFF. The CDR3 region has the DNA TGCGCCAGCAGCTCCCGAGCGGGAGGCAACAATGAGCAGTTCTTC.

The rearrangement uses TRBV3-1 (or the pseudogene TRBV3-2) and TRBJ2-1; 7 bases align to TRBD2. The germline V gene has CDR1 LGHDT and CDR2 YNNKEL (reference sequence). The CDR3 has 16 amino acids. V lost 4 bases to trimming and J lost 2 bases; unmatched junction nucleotides: 8. Written as DNA, the CDR3 is TGTGCCAGCAGCCCCGGGACTACCCAGACCTACAATGAGCAGTTCTTC. Translated, it gives CASSPGTTQTYNEQFF.

This rearrangement joins TRBV30 to TRBJ2-5, with 8 nucleotides matching TRBD2. The CDR3 extends over 13 amino acids. The germline V gene encodes CDR1 GTSNPN and CDR2 SVGIG (reference sequence). The V and J ends lost 5 bases and 5 bases, in that order; junction bases with no gene match: 7. The CDR3 DNA reads as TGTGCCTGGGATCGGGGGGGCAGGGAGACCCAGTACTTC. It encodes CAWDRGGRETQYF. Full variable domain (remainder filled in from reference TRBV30 and TRBJ2-5): SQTIHQWPATLVQPVGSPLSLECTVEGTSNPNLYWYRQAAGRGLQLLFYSVGIGQISSEVPQNLSASRPQDRQFILSSKKLLLSDSGFYLCAWDRGGRETQYFGPGTRLLVL.

The chain has TRBV7-9 and TRBJ1-4; maybe TRBD1 (6 bases). V dropped 1 base and J dropped 8 bases, with 14 bases sitting between them. CDR1 SEHNR and CDR2 FQNEAQ come from the germline V gene (reference sequence). This CDR3 spans 15 amino acids. The CDR3 is CASSLVYRAEEKLFF. The CDR3 coding sequence is TGTGCCAGCAGCTTAGTCTACAGGGCGGAGGAAAAACTGTTTTTT.